These T cell receptor beta chains were read from a single sample in a study of T cell responses to AZD1222 COVID-19 vaccine. The method was immunoSEQ multiplex PCR; TCRdb's version includes in-frame clones alone and lacks a portion of them. The sample yields more than 140,000 clones, about 91% seen once. The source was peripheral blood, collected on day 0 of MenACWY control vaccination. Every receptor here comes from an adult in good health. Both conserved end residues are part of each CDR3. The D gene is left open where the match is weak. Some rows have no size entry. The others give once, few or many, or a class for an expanded clone.

clone_size	j_call	v_call	d_call	cdr3_nt	cdr3_aa
once	TRBJ2-3	TRBV19	TRBD2	TGTGCCAGTAGTAGAACTAGCGGGGGGGCCACAGATACGCAGTATTTT	CASSRTSGGATDTQYF
once	TRBJ1-2	TRBV6-1	-	TGTGCCAGCAGTGAAGCGCGGGGGTTTTTTGGGGGCTACACCTTC	CASSEARGFFGGYTF
-	TRBJ2-2	TRBV5-6	-	TGTGCCAGCTCCCGGGGGTCCGGGGAGCTGTTTTTT	CASSRGSGELFF
-	TRBJ1-3	TRBV5-5	-	TGTGCCAGCAGCTTGGCCGCGAGCGCTGGAAACACCATATATTTT	CASSLAASAGNTIYF
-	TRBJ1-5	TRBV28	-	TGTGCCAGCAGTCTCTTTCGTAGCAATCAGCCCCAGCATTTT	CASSLFRSNQPQHF
-	TRBJ1-4	TRBV18	-	TGTGCCAGCTCACCCCTCGCTAATGAAAAACTGTTTTTT	CASSPLANEKLFF
-	TRBJ1-4	TRBV7-9	TRBD1	TGTGCCAGCAGCCCGACAGGGGATAATGAAAAACTGTTTTTT	CASSPTGDNEKLFF
-	TRBJ2-5	TRBV20-1	-	TGCAGTGCTAGGGTGGAAGAGACCCAGTACTTC	CSARVEETQYF
-	TRBJ1-5	TRBV2	-	TGTGCCAGCAGTGTACCGGGCAATCAGCCCCAGCATTTT	CASSVPGNQPQHF
few	TRBJ1-5	TRBV30	-	TGTGCCTGGAGTACGGATAGCAATCAGCCCCAGCATTTT	CAWSTDSNQPQHF
-	TRBJ2-4	TRBV10-3	-	TGTGCCACCCGGTCCGATAGCGGAAAAAACATTCAGTACTTC	CATRSDSGKNIQYF
-	TRBJ1-2	TRBV18	TRBD1	TGTGCCAGCTCACCACCCGGGACAGAGTATGGCTACACCTTC	CASSPPGTEYGYTF
once	TRBJ1-2	TRBV2	-	TGTGCCAGCAGTCTAAGCTATGGCTACACCTTC	CASSLSYGYTF
-	TRBJ2-4	TRBV7-2	TRBD2	TGTGCCAGCAGCCCTCTTGGACTAGCGGGGGGGCCGGACATTCAGTACTTC	CASSPLGLAGGPDIQYF
-	TRBJ2-1	TRBV2	-	TGTGCCAGCAGCCCTACCCGGGACCGAGGGTTCTTC	CASSPTRDRGFF
-	TRBJ1-2	TRBV5-1	TRBD1	TGCGCCAGCATGAAAGGGACAGGGTATAACTATGGCTACACCTTC	CASMKGTGYNYGYTF
-	TRBJ1-1	TRBV3-1/TRBV3-2	-	TGTGCCAGCAGCCAAGGACAGCTGAACACTGAAGCTTTCTTT	CASSQGQLNTEAFF
-	TRBJ2-7	TRBV6-5	-	TGTGCCAGCAGGGATGGGGGCCGGGTCGACGAGCAGTACTTC	CASRDGGRVDEQYF
-	TRBJ2-2	TRBV11-2	-	TGTGCCAGCAGCGCAAGTTTTCGGGGTTGGACCGGGGAGCTGTTTTTT	CASSASFRGWTGELFF
-	TRBJ1-4	TRBV19	TRBD1	TGTGCCTCAATTGACCCCCTGACCTCAGGGACAGGGGGCGTCCGTAATGAAAAACTGTTTTTT	CASIDPLTSGTGGVRNEKLFF
-	TRBJ2-1	TRBV27	TRBD1	TGTGCCAGCGAATTATCCGGGACAGGACGGGGTCGGGAGCAGTTCTTC	CASELSGTGRGREQFF
once	TRBJ2-2	TRBV2	-	TGTGCCAGCAGTGAGTTTAGGGGCGGCACCGGGGAGCTGTTTTTT	CASSEFRGGTGELFF
-	TRBJ1-6	TRBV4-3	-	TGCGCCAGCAGTCGGGGCAGGGGTGCGGATAATTCACCCCTCCACTTT	CASSRGRGADNSPLHF
-	TRBJ1-1	TRBV18	TRBD1	TGTGCCAGCTCACCGGGCAAAGGGGACAGGGGGCTCACTGAAGCTTTCTTT	CASSPGKGDRGLTEAFF
-	TRBJ1-5	TRBV9	-	TGTGCCAGCAGCGTGGACGGGGGGCGGCCCCAGCATTTT	CASSVDGGRPQHF
once	TRBJ2-1	TRBV9	TRBD2	TGTGCCAGCAGCGCCGGGAGGTCCTCAGGGCCCTACAATGAGCAGTTCTTC	CASSAGRSSGPYNEQFF
-	TRBJ1-2	TRBV6-5	-	TGTGCCAGCAGTATGGAGGTCGGCAACCCTTATGGCTACACCTTC	CASSMEVGNPYGYTF
-	TRBJ1-2	TRBV7-9	-	TGTGCCAGCAGCCCCCAGACCGTCCTCTATGGCTACACCTTC	CASSPQTVLYGYTF
-	TRBJ1-5	TRBV30	-	TGTGCCTGGGGGAGGGAATATAGCAATCAGCCCCAGCATTTT	CAWGREYSNQPQHF
-	TRBJ1-6	TRBV7-2	-	TGTGCCAGCAGCTTAGTCCACGGGTCTTCACCCCTCCACTTT	CASSLVHGSSPLHF
-	TRBJ1-3	TRBV4-2	-	TGTGCCAGCAGCGACACATCGTCCTCTGGAAACACCATATATTTT	CASSDTSSSGNTIYF
-	TRBJ2-7	TRBV3-1/TRBV3-2	-	TGTGCCAGCAGCCAAACCAGCGGCGACCGTGGGGAGCAGTACTTC	CASSQTSGDRGEQYF
-	TRBJ2-6	TRBV28	-	TGTGCCAGCAGCCGCCCCGGGGGCTCTGGGGCCAACGTCCTGACTTTC	CASSRPGGSGANVLTF
-	TRBJ2-2	TRBV7-8	-	TGTGCCAGCAGCCCCGGGGGGCAGGGTTGGAACACCGGGGAGCTGTTTTTT	CASSPGGQGWNTGELFF
-	TRBJ1-2	TRBV6-5	TRBD1	TGTGCCAGCAGTAGGGGGCGGTGGGACTATGGCTACACCTTC	CASSRGRWDYGYTF
-	TRBJ1-6	TRBV11-2	TRBD1	TGTGCCAGCAGCTTAGACGACAGGGGTAATTCACCCCTCCACTTT	CASSLDDRGNSPLHF